This T cell receptor beta chain was captured by sequencing in a study of T-cell memory formation after mild COVID-19. Study-wide background: The TCR clusters were mostly specific to one donor.

Regarding the study as a whole: From day 15 to 85, contracting clones were balanced between CD4 and CD8, whereas later expanders leaned toward CD4+.

TCRdb re-analysed the 5' RACE reads in MiXCR, keeping a single row per CDR3 protein. The sample has about 350,000 distinct CDR3 sequences; roughly 15% are singletons. The V gene lost 5 bases and the J gene lost 6 bases, with 17 bases spanning the gap. This CDR3 spans 15 amino acids. CDR1 SGHTA and CDR2 FQGTGA come from the germline V gene. This clonotype was counted a few times. Its target is not known. What was sequenced was PBMCs or a T cell subset sorted from them (not recorded which). The chain is built from TRBV7-3 and TRBJ2-1; D is possibly TRBD1 (5 bases). The clonotype was recovered from a man in his late teens or twenties who had mild COVID-19 (a few samples of this study predate the infection). Cell type and time point are not known. The CDR3 DNA sequence: TGTGCCAGCAGCCTTCGGCAAGGGGCAGGCAATGAGCAGTTCTTC. It yields the protein CASSLRQGAGNEQFF.